This T cell receptor (beta chain) was sequenced in a study of identical twins. The study's findings and limits: High-abundance cord blood beta clonotypes had fewer insertions; memory repertoires showed none.

Losses at the gene ends were 3 bases for V and 8 bases for J; bases not matched to a gene: 14. Germline V gene lookup returns CDR1 SQVTM and CDR2 ANQGSEA. The CDR3 sequence is 15 residues long. TCRdb fed the 5' RACE reads into MiXCR, producing one record per CDR3 protein. The data show about 240,000 distinct CDR3 sequences, 9.5% to 15% seen once. Notes on this clonotype: Its antigen is unidentified.

The same data also contributed to another study, on yellow fever vaccine responses in identical twins.

This chain uses TRBV29-1 with TRBJ1-1, with 8 bases matching TRBD1. The sequenced sample consisted of memory (CD45RO+) T cells sorted from blood. The clonotype comes from a woman aged 18-35 years in good health. CDR3 DNA sequence: TGCAGCGTTGAGGACCCACCCATTGGGGACAGGGAAGCTTTCTTT. Residues: CSVEDPPIGDREAFF.